These 11 T cell receptor beta chains were sequenced from one sample in a study of brain T cells in children with intractable seizures. Sequencing used immunoSEQ multiplex PCR; TCRdb keeps in-frame clones, though not all of them. The sample consists of under 150,000 clones, approximately 94% of them appearing once. Sequencing used peripheral blood, obtained at surgery. The source is a boy under two years old with hemimegalencephaly and intractable seizures.

This chain uses TRBV19 with TRBJ2-1, with 12 nucleotides matching TRBD2. CDR1 and CDR2 from the germline V gene are LNHDA and SQIVND (reference sequence). The junction had 3 bases not matched to a gene; V was cut back by 6 bases and J by 3 bases. The CDR3 covers 15 residues. DNA for the CDR3: TGTGCCAGTAGGCCGACTAGCGGGGGCTACAATGAGCAGTTCTTC. It codes for CASRPTSGGYNEQFF.

The V and J genes are TRBV15 and TRBJ2-4, with unresolved D. The CDR3 consists of 13 residues. V lost 3 bases, J lost 1 base, and 4 bases lay in between. Germline CDR1 LNHNV, CDR2 YYDKDF (reference sequence). The CDR3 is CATSSRAKNIQYF. CDR3 DNA: TGTGCCACCAGCAGCAGGGCCAAAAACATTCAGTACTTC.

The chain uses TRBV29-1 and TRBJ2-5, with D perhaps matching TRBD1 or TRBD2 (5 bases each). The CDR3 spans 15 residues. Germline assignment: CDR1 SQVTM and CDR2 ANQGSEA. Deletions cut 5 bases from V and 5 bases from J, with 21 bases between. This CDR3 is CSVPPSLGTPETQYF. Written as DNA, the CDR3 is TGCAGCGTTCCCCCGTCGCTAGGGACGCCTGAGACCCAGTACTTC.

The rearrangement uses TRBV5-1 and TRBJ2-7; D might be TRBD2 (6 bases). The length of the CDR3 is 15 residues. V shed 1 base and J shed 1 base, with 12 bases lying between them. Germline CDR1 SGHRS, CDR2 YFSETQ. CDR3 DNA: TGCGCCAGCAGCTTGACGGGCGGGGTGTCCTACGAGCAGTACTTC. Amino acids: CASSLTGGVSYEQYF.

The chain recombines TRBV5-1 with TRBJ2-2, with 9 bases fitting TRBD1. CDR1 is SGHRS, CDR2 YFSETQ, per germline. The J segment lost 1 base and the V segment lost 4 bases, leaving 2 bases of the junction unmatched. The CDR3 runs 15 residues. The DNA for the CDR3 is TGCGCCAGCAGCCTGGGACAGGGGAACACCGGGGAGCTGTTTTTT. Amino acids: CASSLGQGNTGELFF.

The chain couples TRBV6-6 to TRBJ2-1, with no clear D. The CDR3 length is 13 residues. Germline CDR1 is MNHNY and CDR2 is SVGAGI (reference sequence). V gave up 2 bases and J gave up 7 bases, with 9 bases separating them. The CDR3 DNA reads as TGTGCCAGCAGTTACAACTCCGGGAATGAGCAGTTCTTC. Residues: CASSYNSGNEQFF.

The gene calls are TRBV6-4 and TRBJ1-6; a weak D match, TRBD1 (5 bases). CDR1 is MRHNA and CDR2 is SNTAGT in the germline V gene. Trimming removed 5 bases from V and 6 bases from J, with 14 bases in between. This CDR3 spans 15 amino acids. The CDR3 region is CASSSSGTLNSPLHF. The CDR3 DNA sequence: TGTGCCAGCAGTTCCTCCGGGACCCTTAATTCACCCCTCCACTTT.

This clone was seen only once. This chain connects TRBV28 to TRBJ1-5; 9 bases agree with TRBD1. V dropped 6 bases and J dropped 6; count of bases not matched to a gene: 6. The CDR3 sequence is 14 residues long. Germline assignment: CDR1 MDHEN and CDR2 SYDVKM. In DNA form, the CDR3 reads TGTGCCAGCAGGACAGGGGGGGGGAGTCAGCCCCAGCATTTT. This gives the protein CASRTGGGSQPQHF.

The V and J genes are TRBV2 and TRBJ2-1; 7 bases are a match to TRBD2. The germline CDR1 and CDR2 sequences are SNHLY and FYNNEI. The CDR3 consists of 16 residues. With V trimmed by 6 bases and J by 7 bases, 15 bases remained unmatched. The CDR3 is CASRVAGLLPRNEQFF. CDR3 nucleotides: TGTGCCAGCAGGGTAGCGGGCCTCCTCCCCCGGAATGAGCAGTTCTTC.

The chain couples TRBV7-2 to TRBJ2-1; 12 bases are shared with TRBD2. Germline CDR1 is SGHTA and CDR2 is FQGNSA. There are 18 residues in the CDR3. Trimming cost V 5 bases and J 3 bases; bases outside gene matches: 11. The CDR3 sequence: CASSPRPLTSGSYNEQFF. For the CDR3, the DNA is TGTGCCAGCAGCCCACGGCCCCTGACTAGCGGGAGCTACAATGAGCAGTTCTTC.

The rearrangement uses TRBV7-9 and TRBJ2-7; perhaps D is TRBD1 or TRBD2 (6 bases each). The CDR3 length is 16 residues. Germline V gives CDR1 SEHNR, CDR2 FQNEAQ (reference sequence). Trimming cost V 1 base and J 6 bases, with 19 bases left between them. The CDR3: CASSLDPRGYSGEQYF. The DNA of the CDR3 is TGTGCCAGCAGCTTAGACCCCAGGGGATATAGCGGCGAGCAGTACTTC.